The next 26 T cell receptor beta chains were all read from a single sample in a study of a mutant IDH1 vaccine in newly diagnosed glioma. Time point: week 35, safety follow-up. Every vaccination contained 300 ug of the mutant IDH1 20-mer peptide and was paired with topical imiquimod. Produced via immunoSEQ multiplex PCR; TCRdb's table is partial and in-frame only. The sample lists around 60,000 clones; approximately 80% were seen once. The antigens these receptors bind are not known. The starting material was PBMCs, obtained from a glioma patient whose treatment included an IDH1 peptide vaccine. The receptor set was obtained from a man aged 30 to 45 with glioma.

This chain uses TRBV27 with TRBJ2-3; D is possibly TRBD1 (6 bases). V lost 6 bases and J 3 bases, leaving 19 bases between the germline ends. The germline gives CDR1 MNHEY, CDR2 SMNVEV (reference sequence). This CDR3 is built from 16 residues. CDR3 in amino acids: CASSRRNRAGTDTQYF. Written as DNA, the CDR3 is TGTGCCAGCAGCCGAAGGAACAGGGCCGGAACAGATACGCAGTATTTT.

CDR3 amino acids: CASSESTSGGNTDTQYF. CDR3 nucleotide sequence: TGCGCCAGCAGTGAGTCCACTAGCGGGGGAAACACAGATACGCAGTATTTT. The V and J genes are TRBV10-1 and TRBJ2-3, with 11 bases fitting TRBD2. This CDR3 region has 17 residues. The germline CDR1 and CDR2 sequences are WNHNN and SYGVQD (reference sequence). Trimming took 0 bases from V and 2 from J; bases not matched to a gene: 4.

This chain connects TRBV5-4 to TRBJ2-3; D gene unclear. Between the trimmed V and J ends, which lost 4 bases and 3 bases, there was a span of 12 bases. The CDR3 runs 14 residues. Germline V lookup: CDR1 SGHNT, CDR2 YYREEE (reference sequence). The CDR3 DNA reads TGTGCCAGCAGCGTAGCCGTAGGGACAGATACGCAGTATTTT. It encodes CASSVAVGTDTQYF.

This sequence joins TRBV5-1 and TRBJ2-3, with D hard to call. Germline CDR1 is SGHRS and CDR2 is YFSETQ. The CDR3 totals 12 residues. Trimming took 6 bases from V and 3 from J, leaving 8 bases between them. The CDR3 nucleotides read TGCGCCAGCAAATCTGGAACAGATACGCAGTATTTT. Protein: CASKSGTDTQYF.

The chain recombines TRBV7-9 with TRBJ2-3; the D is unclear. V lost 4 bases and J 1 base, leaving 9 bases between the germline ends. Germline V gene data show CDR1 as SEHNR and CDR2 as FQNEAQ (reference sequence). The CDR3 sequence is 14 residues long. CDR3 amino acids: CASSSSFGTDTQYF. The CDR3 coding sequence is TGTGCCAGCAGCTCCTCGTTCGGCACAGATACGCAGTATTTT.

In DNA, the CDR3 is TGCAGCGTCCCAGGACAGGGTGGGAACACCGGGGAGCTGTTTTTT. It encodes CSVPGQGGNTGELFF. The chain links TRBV29-1 to TRBJ2-2; the match to TRBD1 covers 8 bases. Looked up from germline, CDR1 is SQVTM and CDR2 is ANQGSEA. The CDR3 length is 15 residues. V trimming: 6 bases; J trimming: 1 base; junction bases outside the gene matches: 7.

The V call is TRBV28, the J call TRBJ2-7; perhaps D is TRBD1 or TRBD2 (6 bases each). Deletions cut 4 bases from V and 5 bases from J, with 18 bases between. CDR1 and CDR2 from the germline V gene are MDHEN and SYDVKM. This CDR3 has 15 residues. CDR3 sequence reads: CASSSGAGWIHEQYF. Here the CDR3 DNA reads TGTGCCAGCAGTTCGGGGGCAGGGTGGATCCACGAGCAGTACTTC.

V is TRBV5-6 and J is TRBJ2-5, with 9 bases lining up with TRBD2. The V and J ends lost 5 bases and 11 bases, in that order; junction bases with no gene match: 19. Germline CDR1 SGHDT, CDR2 YYEEEE. CDR3 length: 16 amino acids. The CDR3 reads CASSSGGGLALVGQYF. DNA of the CDR3: TGTGCCAGCAGTTCCGGCGGGGGACTAGCTTTGGTTGGGCAGTACTTC.

This chain links TRBV5-4 with TRBJ2-1; D possibly corresponds to TRBD1 (6 bases). The ends were cut back, 5 bases at V and 8 bases at J, with 23 bases in the middle. The CDR3 has 16 residues. The germline CDR1 and CDR2 sequences are SGHNT and YYREEE (reference sequence). The CDR3 DNA reads TGTGCCAGCAGTTCCTATCGGGACACCCGTTTGGATGAGCAGTTCTTC. Its translation is CASSSYRDTRLDEQFF.

The chain recombines TRBV7-2 with TRBJ1-6, with D tentatively TRBD1 (6 bases). Germline V lookup: CDR1 SGHTA, CDR2 FQGNSA. Trimming shortened V by 4 bases and J by 3 bases, and 13 bases separated the two germline ends. The CDR3 length is 16 residues. CDR3 residues: CASSSRQAFYNSPLHF. CDR3 DNA: TGTGCCAGCAGCTCAAGACAGGCCTTCTATAATTCACCCCTCCACTTT.

The rearrangement uses TRBV4-1 and TRBJ2-7; 9 bases agree with TRBD1. After removal of 4 bases from V and 4 bases from J, the junction contained 8 bases not matched to a gene. This CDR3 has 15 residues. Germline lookup yields CDR1 MGHRA and CDR2 YSYEKL. CDR3 in amino acids: CASSLRTGVRYEQYF. In nucleotides, the CDR3 is TGCGCCAGCAGCCTTAGGACAGGGGTGAGGTACGAGCAGTACTTC.

This clone showed up just a few times. This sequence joins TRBV5-1 and TRBJ1-1; 7 bases agree with TRBD1. V shed 4 bases, J shed 0 bases, and the junction held 12 bases outside the gene matches. The length of the CDR3 is 17 residues. Germline assignment: CDR1 SGHRS and CDR2 YFSETQ. The DNA of the CDR3 is TGCGCCAGCAGCGCGGGACAGCTTTCCATTATGAACACTGAAGCTTTCTTT. It codes for CASSAGQLSIMNTEAFF.

The rearrangement links TRBV7-9 to TRBJ2-5; D is unclear. The CDR3 extends over 14 amino acids. The germline V and J ends were trimmed by 0 bases and 2 bases, with 7 bases remaining between them. Germline V lookup: CDR1 SEHNR, CDR2 FQNEAQ (reference sequence). CDR3 residues: CASSLAPAQETQYF. The CDR3 DNA reads as TGTGCCAGCAGCTTAGCTCCAGCTCAAGAGACCCAGTACTTC.

Comment on this clone: Mismatch with germline at one junction end may stem from a read error. The genes are TRBV28 and TRBJ1-2, with TRBD1 matching over 9 bases. The germline V gene has CDR1 MDHEN and CDR2 SYDVKM. CDR3 length: 11 amino acids. The CDR3, as DNA: TGTGCCAGCAGCGCCCGGGACAGGGCCTCCTTC. Its protein product is CASSARDRASF.

The chain joins TRBV7-7 to TRBJ1-4; D uncertain. Germline lookup yields CDR1 SSHAT and CDR2 FNYEAQ (reference sequence). The V and J ends lost 5 bases and 8 bases respectively, with 12 bases between them. This CDR3 has 13 amino acids. The CDR3 nucleotides are TGTGCCAGCAGCCCGGACCTTGGGGAAAAACTGTTTTTT. As protein: CASSPDLGEKLFF.

The CDR3 reads CASSYSRASGANVLTF. CDR3 nucleotide sequence: TGTGCCAGCAGTTACTCGCGGGCCTCTGGGGCCAACGTCCTGACTTTC. The rearrangement joins TRBV6-5 to TRBJ2-6; possible D gene TRBD2, 5 bases. Trimming took off 0 bases at V and 0 bases at J, with 6 bases between the two ends. The CDR3 is 16 residues long. CDR1 is MNHEY and CDR2 is SVGAGI in the germline V gene.

The V and J genes are TRBV29-1 and TRBJ2-1; D remains ambiguous. This CDR3 region has 10 residues. Trimming shortened V by 5 bases and J by 7 bases, and 6 bases separated the two germline ends. The germline V gene has CDR1 SQVTM and CDR2 ANQGSEA. This CDR3 reads CSVTWNEQFF. CDR3 nucleotide sequence: TGCAGCGTTACGTGGAATGAGCAGTTCTTC.

The chain joins TRBV2 to TRBJ1-1; D possibly corresponds to TRBD1 (6 bases). The CDR3 spans 14 residues. V was trimmed by 7 bases and J by 2 bases, leaving 14 bases between them. In germline, CDR1 is SNHLY, CDR2 FYNNEI. In DNA, the CDR3 is TGTGCCAGCATTCAGACAGGCTACAACACTGAAGCTTTCTTT. It codes for CASIQTGYNTEAFF.

This rearrangement joins TRBV6-6 to TRBJ1-3, with unresolved D. The CDR3 spans 12 residues. V gave up 4 bases and J gave up 8 bases, with 9 bases separating them. Germline CDR1 MNHNY, CDR2 SVGAGI (reference sequence). CDR3 bases: TGTGCCAGCAGTTCGAGTGGGGACACCATATATTTT. Protein sequence: CASSSSGDTIYF.

This clone was counted once. The chain employs TRBV6-5 and TRBJ1-2; no definite D call. CDR1 is MNHEY, CDR2 SVGAGI, per germline. Trimming removed 2 bases at V and 4 bases at J, with 8 bases between. CDR3 length: 13 amino acids. This CDR3 reads CASSYGESYGYTF. The CDR3 region has the DNA TGTGCCAGCAGTTACGGTGAGAGCTATGGCTACACCTTC.

The table lists this clone with a few counts. Here the CDR3 DNA reads TGTGCCAGCACCGGTCCCGGACAGGGGGCTGAAGCTTTCTTT. It encodes CASTGPGQGAEAFF. The chain recombines TRBV9 with TRBJ1-1; 10 nucleotides match TRBD1. Trimming took 6 bases from V and 6 from J; bases not matched to a gene: 8. The CDR3 extends over 14 amino acids. Germline loops: CDR1 SGDLS, CDR2 YYNGEE.

The chain joins TRBV4-1 to TRBJ1-1; D call uncertain. The V and J ends lost 0 bases and 4 bases respectively, with 9 bases between them. There are 14 residues in the CDR3. Germline V CDR1 and CDR2: MGHRA, YSYEKL. CDR3 amino acids: CASSQDLLITEAFF. In DNA form, the CDR3 reads TGCGCCAGCAGCCAAGATCTCCTGATCACTGAAGCTTTCTTT.

The V and J genes are TRBV19 and TRBJ1-1; D unclear. The V and J ends lost 3 bases and 7 bases respectively, with 12 bases between them. The CDR3 runs 13 residues. Germline CDR1 and CDR2: LNHDA and SQIVND (reference sequence). For the CDR3, the DNA is TGTGCCAGTAGTATTCTCCTGGGCTTTGAAGCTTTCTTT. This gives the protein CASSILLGFEAFF.

The chain employs TRBV4-1 and TRBJ1-1; 7 bases are shared with TRBD1. Losses at the gene ends were 4 bases for V and 1 base for J; bases not matched to a gene: 0. The CDR3 is 13 amino acids. CDR1 MGHRA and CDR2 YSYEKL come from the germline V gene. The CDR3 nucleotides read TGCGCCAGCAGCCGACAGGGGAACACTGAAGCTTTCTTT. This codes for CASSRQGNTEAFF.

The chain uses TRBV11-2 and TRBJ2-3, with 7 bases fitting TRBD1. V was clipped by 5 bases and J by 8 bases; unmatched bases: 4. CDR1 and CDR2 (germline): SGHAT, FQNNGV. This CDR3 contains 12 residues. The CDR3 coding sequence is TGTGCCAGCAGCCACTCAGGGGGTACGCAGTATTTT. Translated: CASSHSGGTQYF.

The genes are TRBV4-2 and TRBJ2-7, with a tentative D call TRBD1 (5 bases). CDR3 size: 14 residues. The germline V and J ends were trimmed by 4 bases and 5 bases, with 15 bases remaining between them. In germline, CDR1 is LGHNA, CDR2 YNFKEQ. The chain's CDR3 is CASSPLGRLDEQYF. The CDR3 DNA follows: TGTGCCAGCAGCCCTTTGGGGCGCCTCGACGAGCAGTACTTC.